The 7 T cell receptor beta chains below come from one sample, sequenced in a study of shared clonotypes between healthy human individuals. Using immunoSEQ multiplex PCR, the repertoire was profiled, and TCRdb retains in-frame clones only, with some absent. The table lists 450,000 to 500,000 clones, 75% to 85% of them singletons, with about an eighth in the top ten. Sequenced sample: PBMCs. These receptors originate from a woman in her thirties or forties in good health. Some clones in this sample may be carry-over from other donors' samples.

This clone came up a few times. The genes are TRBV28 and TRBJ2-2; D is unclear. V was cut by 2 bases and J by 8 bases, with 3 bases left in between. The CDR3 is 11 residues long. The germline CDR1 and CDR2 sequences are MDHEN and SYDVKM. This chain's CDR3 is CASSLPGELFF. The CDR3 nucleotides read TGTGCCAGCAGTTTACCGGGGGAGCTGTTTTTT.

This sequence joins TRBV27 and TRBJ1-4; D gene ambiguous. The CDR3 length is 13 residues. The V end was cut by 1 base, the J end by 4 bases, with 4 bases between. The germline CDR1 and CDR2 sequences are MNHEY and SMNVEV (reference sequence). The CDR3 region has the DNA TGTGCCAGCAGTTTATTTGATAATGAAAAACTGTTTTTT. It codes for CASSLFDNEKLFF.

The CDR3 nucleotides read TGTGCCACCAGCAGAGACAGTTTCAGGGGAACAGATACGCAGTATTTT. Translated, it gives CATSRDSFRGTDTQYF. The rearrangement joins TRBV15 to TRBJ2-3; D possibly corresponds to TRBD1 (6 bases). V was trimmed by 0 bases and J by 3 bases, leaving 13 bases between them. The CDR3 consists of 16 residues. Germline V gene lookup returns CDR1 LNHNV and CDR2 YYDKDF (reference sequence).

This clone came up once. The chain is built from TRBV11-2 and TRBJ2-7, with D perhaps assigned TRBD1 or TRBD2 (6 bases each). The V end lost 3 bases, the J end lost 6 bases, and 15 bases lay between the germline ends. CDR3 size: 14 residues. Germline V lookup: CDR1 SGHAT, CDR2 FQNNGV. The CDR3 here is CASSFGGGPSEQYF. The CDR3 nucleotides read TGTGCCAGCAGCTTCGGGGGCGGCCCCTCCGAGCAGTACTTC.

This clone showed up many times. The V call is TRBV30, the J call TRBJ2-4, with no clear D. CDR3 length equals 13 residues. Germline lookup yields CDR1 GTSNPN and CDR2 SVGIG (reference sequence). Deletions cut 2 bases from V and 3 bases from J, with 8 bases between. The CDR3 region has the DNA TGTGCCTGGAGTATGGGCGGCAAAAACATTCAGTACTTC. It specifies CAWSMGGKNIQYF.

This sequence joins TRBV19 and TRBJ1-5; maybe TRBD1 (6 bases). V shed 7 bases and J shed 4 bases, with 11 bases lying between them. This CDR3 region has 13 residues. Germline values: CDR1 LNHDA, CDR2 SQIVND (reference sequence). CDR3 loop: CASTITGNQPQHF. CDR3 coding DNA: TGTGCCAGTACTATTACAGGGAATCAGCCCCAGCATTTT. The variable domain in full, completed from reference TRBV19 and TRBJ1-5, reads DGGITQSPKYLFRKEGQNVTLSCEQNLNHDAMYWYRQDPGQGLRLIYYSQIVNDFQKGDIAEGYSVSREKKESFPLTVTSAQKNPTAFYLCASTITGNQPQHFGDGTRLSIL.

A single count supports this clone. The junction departs from the called germline gene at one end, perhaps through a read error. Other DNA sequences in the same sample also yield this CDR3. This chain joins TRBV27 and TRBJ1-1, with D maybe TRBD1 (5 bases). The germline V gene has CDR1 MNHEY and CDR2 SMNVEV (reference sequence). The CDR3 is 14 residues long. CDR3 sequence: CASSRDRPITEAFF. The CDR3 DNA reads as TGTGCCAGCAGTCGCGACAGACCGATCACTGAAGCCTTCTTT.